This T cell receptor beta chain was profiled in a study of graft-versus-host responses after intestinal transplantation. The CDR3 covers 16 residues. Germline V gives CDR1 SGHRS, CDR2 YFSETQ. Regarding this clone: Its antigen is currently unknown. At one of its ends the junction is not consistent with the germline gene, which may arise from a read error.

Assay used: immunoSEQ multiplex PCR; TCRdb lists only in-frame clones, some missing. This sample has 150,000 or so clones, with approximately 91% found just once. Sequencing used unstimulated CD4+ T cells sorted from spleen or lymph node cells, obtained before intestinal transplant. The clonotype was recovered from a human donor who received an intestinal transplant. J is TRBJ2-2 and V is TRBV5-1; 9 bases agree with TRBD1. This CDR3 reads CVSSLRGTGSSGELFF. For the CDR3, the DNA is TGCGTCAGCAGCTTGCGCGGGACAGGGAGTTCCGGGGAGCTGTTTTTT.